The 13 T cell receptor beta chains presented below share a single source sample, sequenced in a study of shared clonotypes between healthy human individuals. Measured with immunoSEQ multiplex PCR; TCRdb has only the in-frame clones, and not every one. The sample records more than 450,000 clones, approximately 79% being singletons. The sequenced material came from PBMCs. These receptors originate from a woman between 35 and 50 years old in good health. Some clones in this sample may be carry-over from other donors' samples.

In DNA form, the CDR3 reads TGTGCCAGCAGCTCCTCTAGGCAGGGGGCGAGCACAGATACGCAGTATTTT. Its translation is CASSSSRQGASTDTQYF. This chain uses TRBV7-2 with TRBJ2-3, with 8 nucleotides matching TRBD1. The CDR3 spans 17 residues. CDR1 and CDR2 (germline): SGHTA, FQGNSA. V shed 4 bases and J 0 bases; nucleotides not matched to a gene: 9.

Only a few counts were recorded for this clone. The genes are TRBV5-4 and TRBJ1-1; 7 bases match TRBD1. The CDR3 has 13 amino acids. Germline V gene lookup returns CDR1 SGHNT and CDR2 YYREEE (reference sequence). Unmatched junction bases numbered 4, after V lost 2 bases and J lost 6 bases. The DNA for the CDR3 is TGTGCCAGCAGCTTACAGGGGAGCGCTGAAGCTTTCTTT. Protein: CASSLQGSAEAFF.

The chain combines TRBV5-1 with TRBJ1-4; 8 bases agree with TRBD1. Per germline, CDR1 SGHRS and CDR2 YFSETQ. J was trimmed by 7 bases and V by 1 base; bases with no gene match: 6. This CDR3 is 15 amino acids long. The CDR3 loop is CASSLQGASREKLFF. Written as DNA, the CDR3 is TGCGCCAGCAGCTTGCAGGGGGCATCTCGTGAAAAACTGTTTTTT. Full variable domain (remainder filled in from reference TRBV5-1 and TRBJ1-4): KAGVTQTPRYLIKTRGQQVTLSCSPISGHRSVSWYQQTPGQGLQFLFEYFSETQRNKGNFPGRFSGRQFSNSRSEMNVSTLELGDSALYLCASSLQGASREKLFFGSGTQLSVL.

The chain has TRBV7-9 and TRBJ2-5; D ambiguous. This CDR3 spans 14 amino acids. Germline assignment: CDR1 SEHNR and CDR2 FQNEAQ (reference sequence). The ends were cut back, 2 bases at V and 4 bases at J, with 11 bases in the middle. In nucleotides, the CDR3 is TGTGCCAGCAGCTTACTGGCAGGCGTAGAGACCCAGTACTTC. The encoded protein is CASSLLAGVETQYF.

The chain is built from TRBV29-1 and TRBJ2-1; 10 bases match TRBD2. Unmatched junction bases numbered 5, after V lost 5 bases and J lost 1 base. Per germline, CDR1 SQVTM and CDR2 ANQGSEA. CDR3 length: 15 amino acids. The CDR3 DNA reads TGCAGCGTTCTTCCGGGACTAGCGTCCTACAATGAGCAGTTCTTC. Its translation is CSVLPGLASYNEQFF.

This rearrangement joins TRBV7-2 to TRBJ1-2; D is unclear. This CDR3 spans 12 amino acids. Trimming left V 3 bases short and J 10 bases short, with 12 bases between. Germline CDR1 SGHTA, CDR2 FQGNSA. DNA of the CDR3: TGTGCCAGCAGCTTGGACGGATTCTCCTACACCTTC. Its protein is CASSLDGFSYTF.

The gene calls are TRBV6-5 and TRBJ1-4; 8 bases map to TRBD1. The germline V gene encodes CDR1 MNHEY and CDR2 SVGAGI. The ends lost 6 bases at V and 6 bases at J; junction bases unmatched: 9. This CDR3 spans 15 amino acids. The CDR3 nucleotides are TGTGCCAGCAGACCACAGGGGGAAGGTGATGAAAAACTGTTTTTT. This translates into CASRPQGEGDEKLFF.

The chain links TRBV10-1 to TRBJ2-7; 12 nucleotides line up with TRBD2. The germline V gene encodes CDR1 WNHNN and CDR2 SYGVQD (reference sequence). V lost 8 bases to trimming and J lost 6 bases; unmatched junction nucleotides: 8. The CDR3 covers 14 residues. CDR3 loop: CASGTRLAGVEQYF. CDR3 in DNA: TGCGCCAGCGGAACAAGACTAGCGGGAGTCGAGCAGTACTTC.

This clone was observed a single time. V is TRBV28 and J is TRBJ2-2, with 7 bases lining up with TRBD1. J gave up 5 bases and V 5 bases, and 14 bases lay outside the gene matches. This CDR3 comprises 17 residues. Per the germline V gene, CDR1 is MDHEN and CDR2 is SYDVKM. CDR3 region: CASSKHPQGFGTGELFF. In DNA, the CDR3 is TGTGCCAGCAGTAAACACCCACAGGGGTTCGGGACCGGGGAGCTGTTTTTT.

This clone was detected once. The chain has TRBV25-1 and TRBJ2-2, with 7 bases fitting TRBD1. The junction had 10 bases not matched to a gene; V was cut back by 4 bases and J by 5 bases. This CDR3 comprises 16 residues. The germline gives CDR1 MGHDK, CDR2 SYGVNS. CDR3 sequence reads: CASSGVQGKGTGELFF. The CDR3 bases are TGTGCCAGCAGTGGAGTACAGGGGAAGGGGACCGGGGAGCTGTTTTTT. Filled out from reference TRBV25-1 and TRBJ2-2, the complete variable domain reads EADIYQTPRYLVIGTGKKITLECSQTMGHDKMYWYQQDPGMELHLIHYSYGVNSTEKGDLSSESTVSRIRTEHFPLTLESARPSHTSQYLCASSGVQGKGTGELFFGEGSRLTVL.

Comment on this clone: This same CDR3 is encoded by further DNA sequences in the sample. The chain is built from TRBV7-9 and TRBJ2-1; 8 bases are a match to TRBD1. V shed 5 bases, J shed 1 base, and the junction held 4 bases outside the gene matches. Germline-derived CDR1 and CDR2 are SEHNR and FQNEAQ (reference sequence). The CDR3 runs 15 residues. DNA of the CDR3: TGTGCCAGCAGCCTCGGACAGGGTTCCTACAATGAGCAGTTCTTC. Translating it yields CASSLGQGSYNEQFF.

The rearrangement joins TRBV19 to TRBJ1-1; the D is unclear. CDR3 length equals 12 residues. The germline V gene has CDR1 LNHDA and CDR2 SQIVND (reference sequence). V dropped 3 bases and J dropped 11 bases, with 13 bases sitting between them. The CDR3 here is CASSMGGFEAFF. For the CDR3, the DNA is TGTGCCAGTAGTATGGGAGGTTTTGAGGCTTTCTTT.

The chain links TRBV27 to TRBJ1-2; TRBD1 might be the D (6 bases). Trimming cost V 6 bases and J 0 bases, with 20 bases left between them. Per germline, CDR1 MNHEY and CDR2 SMNVEV (reference sequence). CDR3 length equals 17 residues. CDR3 sequence: CASSTGRGASANYGYTF. CDR3 nucleotides: TGTGCCAGCAGCACAGGGAGAGGGGCATCGGCTAACTATGGCTACACCTTC.